This T cell receptor beta chain was observed in a study of cytomegalovirus exposure and HLA in healthy donors listed by TCRdb under 2017. For the wider study: An earlier analysis of some 620 of the donors reported approximately 260 Gb of sequence data and around 120 million unique TCR beta sequences obtained from about 170 million T cells. An early release covering some 640 HLA-typed donors comprised around 300 gigabases of sequencing data and approximately 85 million unique TCR sequences. Among the 398 genotyped donors, about 83% belonged to the genetic ancestry cluster associated with self-reported Caucasian donors. The study aimed to test whether cataloging public T cell receptors could reveal signatures of past pathogen exposure. The T cell repertoires of roughly 660 subjects were profiled by immunosequencing and related to cytomegalovirus serostatus. Besides the first cohort of 666 subjects, a separate validation cohort made up of 95 to 150 different subjects was used. The study combined high-throughput TCR immunosequencing, statistical association of individual TCRs with disease status, and machine learning to predict cytomegalovirus infection status. In a later analysis, previously published TCR beta repertoires from 550 to 750 donors were re-analyzed and high-resolution HLA genotyping was added so that TCR occurrence patterns could be studied. Rather than drawing on any new phenotypic data, the later analysis identified candidate immune exposures from TCR beta sequences and the way those sequences occurred across donors. In an earlier analysis of more than 550 of the donors, high-throughput TCR beta sequencing was used to judge whether each TCR beta V gene segment behaved as functional or pseudogenic. Donor age, sex, ethnicity and CMV serostatus were compiled alongside the repertoire data. A later genetic analysis took genome-wide SNP genotypes for about three fifths of the 666 donors and used that subset as a discovery cohort. Every discovery cohort repertoire had been produced on one sequencing platform. Class I and class II HLA loci were covered by the typing at four-digit resolution. The number of donors typed differed by locus, with 629-630 for A, B, C, DRB1 and DQB1, over 500 for DQA1, 606 for DPA1, and 400 to 490 for DPB1. Because of strong linkage in the cohort, a handful of DR-DQ haplotypes were treated as single units for association and clustering. Among around 400 genotyped donors of the cohort, an average of roughly 230,000 unique TCR beta nucleotide sequences was sequenced per donor, of which 15% to 20% were non-productive.

Broader findings and caveats from the paper: In a later analysis, TCR association rates were found to vary across HLA loci, with the most associated TCRs seen for DRB1 alleles and the fewest for HLA-C alleles. The earlier analysis of almost 600 of the donors excluded 15 to 20 rarely observed V segments, including chromosome 9 orphons, because counts were too low. When HLA alleles, especially DR and DQ, strongly co-occurred, attributing TCR associations to individual alleles was difficult. Most CMV-associated TCR beta chains appeared to be HLA-restricted in a later analysis, and the HLA associations seemed to be driven largely by CMV exposure. In a later genetic analysis, fewer N-insertions in productive TCRs were reported among donors in an Asian-associated ancestry cluster than the approximately 670-donor mean. A later analysis reported that several top co-occurrence clusters appeared linked to parvovirus B19, influenza, CMV and Epstein-Barr virus. The authors suggested that the approach could potentially be generalized to other disease states and immunological phenotypes. The classifier was reported to diagnose cytomegalovirus status with high specificity and sensitivity in both the original cohort and the validation cohort. A group of highly shared sequence variants was considered likely to be a technical artifact of the sequencing pipeline. Presence/absence analyses assumed roughly uniform sequencing depth across donors, an assumption that may not hold. In this cohort, only TCR beta chains were sequenced, and detectable features were limited by the absence of alpha or paired-chain data. In vitro tests confirmed that a few of the cytomegalovirus-associated TCR beta chains recognize cytomegalovirus antigens. In a later analysis, HLA-associated TCR beta chains were found to be more clonally expanded and to have lower generation probabilities than equally common non-associated chains. Because HLA typing was unavailable for some donors at each locus, only the typed subset was used in association tests. The study gave a list of roughly 150 TCR beta chains associated with cytomegalovirus. A further reported finding was that TCR beta sequences accurately predicted the HLA-A and HLA-B alleles for most subjects in the first cohort. An association between a missense DCLRE1C variant and V-gene and J-gene trimming of TCR beta chains was found in a later genetic analysis and replicated in an independent cohort. Broadly in line with IMGT annotations, most TCR beta V segments showed up in productive rearrangements about 90% or about 30% of the time in an earlier analysis of under 700 of the donors. Correlated functional status among segregating V segments might reflect linkage disequilibrium, but an unknown experimental factor could not be ruled out. CMV serostatus was the only immune exposure information available for the cohort. Specific HLA alleles were associated with some 15,000 TCR beta sequences at a false discovery rate of 0.05 in a later analysis. Most TCR sequences were seen in very few donors, while some public TCRs were found in many individuals.

On this clone: No antigen is known for it. No qualities accompany the bases; no much larger clone lies one base away.

The cohort was made up of around 720 healthy bone marrow donors. Cohort members were all nominally healthy when sampled, although unrecorded immune exposures were likely present. The donor tested CMV seronegative and was one of the 352 seronegative cohort members. Each donor provided a peripheral blood sample, and peripheral blood mononuclear cells were used for TCR beta sequencing. Genomic DNA extraction from the blood cell samples was performed with the Qiagen DNeasy Blood Extraction Kit. To prepare the library, the immunoSEQ multiplex PCR assay was applied. A mixture of 60 forward primers for TCR Vbeta segments and 13 reverse primers for TCR Jbeta segments was used in the multiplex PCR. A multiplex PCR assay on genomic DNA amplified the CDR3 region of rearranged TCR beta genes. The amplified TCR beta libraries were sequenced on the Illumina HiSeq System as 87-base-pair reads. Per the authors' processing: Across the 640 or so repertoires, a later analysis counted some 81 million unique TCR beta chains, roughly 11 million of which were shared by at least two donors. Raw reads were error-corrected and collapsed into unique sequences by a nearest-neighbor algorithm in which closely related sequences were merged to remove PCR and sequencing errors. V, D and J gene segments were assigned by aligning CDR3 sequences to IMGT reference sequences. For a sequence to be retained, a match of at least six nucleotides to both a V gene segment and a J gene segment was required. A rearrangement counted as productive if the CDR3 had no stop codons and remained in frame with V and J, and every other rearrangement counted as non-productive. Following IMGT convention, CDR3 was defined as the stretch from the second conserved V-encoded cysteine to the conserved J-encoded phenylalanine. Sequences without an unambiguous match to a single V gene segment were excluded from the earlier analysis of 500 to 700 of the donors. An earlier analysis of almost 600 of the donors classified V segments as functional when productive rearrangements were above 56.7% and as segregating when the standard deviation between donors was above 5%. A statistical classification framework was developed to diagnose cytomegalovirus status using the catalog of TCR beta chain sequences. In a later analysis, V and J genes were assigned by comparing TCR nucleotide sequences against IMGT/GENE-DB human TR gene sequences. In a later analysis, CDR3 sequences and most-parsimonious VDJ recombination scenarios were assigned using the TCRdist pipeline. A later analysis defined each TCR beta chain by its CDR3 amino acid sequence plus V-gene family, and excluded reads lacking a unique V-gene family. As a way to deal with suspected cross-contamination and a sequencing artifact, a later analysis dropped 450 to 600 nucleotide sequences that were highly shared and had low generation probability. For each public chain, a later analysis derived a clonal expansion index from normalized ranks of inferred template counts within each repertoire. A later analysis computed generation probabilities with a VDJ recombination model fitted to out-of-frame rearrangements, and checked the results against IGoR. In a later analysis, TCR-TCR, TCR-HLA and TCR-CMV co-occurrence was scored with hypergeometric tests, and a repertoire-size bias correction was applied to TCR pairs. In a later analysis, false discovery rates were estimated by permuting HLA or CMV assignments 20 times. In a later analysis, co-occurring TCRs were grouped using DBSCAN, with TCRdist sequence similarity added in when clustering inside HLA-allele-positive subsets. For co-occurrence clustering, repertoires with fewer than 30,000 or more than 120,000 public chains were excluded, along with 4 to 6 repertoires with anomalous nucleotide sharing. The table comes from immuneACCESS by way of TCRdb, which keeps in-frame sequences with V and J called. Part of the clones is missing from these tables; in studies checked, under half for an unresolved V gene and the rest for unknown reasons. The D gene and trimming were derived from the DNA, and the V and J assignments and clone size from that table. In this sample the table shows 200,000 to 250,000 clones, about 80% of which occur a single time. The ten largest clones add up to around 1.7% of the sample.

This TCR was sampled from a man between 18 and 29 years old in good health and CMV-seronegative. Sequenced sample: PBMCs.

The CDR3 reads CASSLQGDEQYF. In nucleotide form, the sequence is TGTGCCAGCAGCTTGCAGGGCGACGAGCAGTACTTC. The rearranged chain carries TRBV7-2 and TRBJ2-7; TRBD1 is a weak D gene call, 5 bases matching. The germline V gene sets CDR1 to SGHTA and CDR2 to FQGNSA. The CDR3 spans 12 residues, from the cysteine through the phenylalanine. Only the CDR3 portion is preserved as DNA: 36 bases, with reading frame beginning at the first base. The junction shows trimming of 3 bases on V and 5 bases on J, plus 8 bases between the germline ends. Outside the CDR3, residues come from the reference TRBV7-2 and TRBJ2-7 proteins, so the full variable domain is: GAGVSQSPSNKVTEKGKDVELRCDPISGHTALYWYRQSLGQGLEFLIYFQGNSAPDKSGLPSDRFSAERTGGSVSTLTIQRTQQEDSAVYLCASSLQGDEQYFGPGTRLTVT.